One sample yielded the 20 T cell receptor beta chains listed below, sequenced in a study of post-analysis software for immune sequencing data. Their recognized antigens are unknown. Broader study findings: Roughly 5 TRBV segments (TRBV5-6, TRBV5-1 and TRBV20-1 among them) occurred more frequently in patients than in controls.

Sequencing libraries made from TCR beta cDNA carried unique molecular identifiers. Via MiXCR, TCRdb re-called the PCR reads, giving one row per CDR3 protein. Of about 760,000 distinct CDR3 sequences in the sample, 30% are singletons; the top ten hold around 0.56%. Input material: blood. These receptors all stem from a girl between 10 and 17 years old with multiple sclerosis.

The chain combines TRBV7-2 with TRBJ2-3, with D possibly being TRBD2 (5 bases). The CDR3 sequence is 15 residues long. The V and J ends lost 5 bases and 0 bases respectively, with 12 bases between them. Germline V gene lookup returns CDR1 SGHTA and CDR2 FQGNSA. The CDR3 nucleotides read TGTGCCAGCAGCCTCAGCGGAGTTAGCACAGATACGCAGTATTTT. As protein: CASSLSGVSTDTQYF.

This clonotype was seen a few times. The V gene is TRBV29-1, the J gene TRBJ2-3; no clear D. The CDR3 is 11 amino acids. The V end was cut by 2 bases, the J end by 7 bases, with 7 bases between. Germline V gene data show CDR1 as SQVTM and CDR2 as ANQGSEA. CDR3 protein: CSVEWGYTQYF. The CDR3 DNA follows: TGCAGCGTTGAATGGGGTTATACGCAGTATTTT.

This clonotype has a handful of counts. The rearrangement joins TRBV12-5 to TRBJ2-5; D may be TRBD2 (5 bases). V was shortened by 6 bases and J by 3 bases, with 17 bases between the two germline ends. The CDR3 consists of 15 residues. CDR1 is LGHNT, CDR2 FRNRAP, per germline. The CDR3 coding sequence is TGTGCTAGTGGCCCCCCCGGGGAGAACGAAGAGACCCAGTACTTC. Translation gives CASGPPGENEETQYF.

The chain links TRBV6-5 to TRBJ2-3; D unresolved. Trimming shortened V by 4 bases and J by 2 bases, and 10 bases separated the two germline ends. Germline V gene lookup returns CDR1 MNHEY and CDR2 SVGAGI. CDR3 length: 14 residues. The DNA for the CDR3 is TGTGCCAGCAGTTGGAGCCAACCCACAGATACGCAGTATTTT. Protein: CASSWSQPTDTQYF.

This clonotype has a handful of counts. The rearrangement joins TRBV4-1 to TRBJ1-6; weak D call: TRBD1 (5 bases). Germline V gene data show CDR1 as MGHRA and CDR2 as YSYEKL. The CDR3 length is 16 residues. The V end lost 4 bases, the J end lost 8 bases, and 18 bases lay between the germline ends. The chain's CDR3 is CASSPQEGLGDSPLHF. In DNA form, the CDR3 reads TGCGCCAGCAGCCCTCAGGAGGGGCTCGGTGATTCACCCCTCCACTTT.

This clonotype has more than one count but fewer than ten. The rearrangement joins TRBV7-2 to TRBJ1-3; a possible D gene is TRBD1 (6 bases). The CDR3 is 15 amino acids. V lost 5 bases and J 4 bases, leaving 15 bases between the germline ends. Per germline, CDR1 SGHTA and CDR2 FQGNSA. CDR3 sequence: CASSPPGVAGNTIYF. CDR3 in DNA: TGTGCCAGCAGCCCCCCAGGGGTGGCGGGAAACACCATATATTTT. The full variable domain, with the rest looked up from reference TRBV7-2 and TRBJ1-3, is GAGVSQSPSNKVTEKGKDVELRCDPISGHTALYWYRQSLGQGLEFLIYFQGNSAPDKSGLPSDRFSAERTGGSVSTLTIQRTQQEDSAVYLCASSPPGVAGNTIYFGEGSWLTVV.

The genes are TRBV7-2 and TRBJ2-5; 12 bases agree with TRBD2. The CDR3 sequence is 16 residues long. The germline V gene encodes CDR1 SGHTA and CDR2 FQGNSA. The V and J ends lost 6 bases and 7 bases, in that order; junction bases with no gene match: 12. In nucleotides, the CDR3 is TGTGCCAGCAGTTACGGGCTAGCGGGGGGGTCGGGGACCCAGTACTTC. Translating gives CASSYGLAGGSGTQYF.

This clonotype was seen many times. The V gene is TRBV7-2, the J gene TRBJ2-5; D could derive from TRBD1 or TRBD2 (5 bases each). This CDR3 spans 15 amino acids. V lost 4 bases and J 2 bases, leaving 14 bases between the germline ends. Germline CDR1 reads SGHTA; CDR2 reads FQGNSA. The CDR3 sequence: CASSSPGAGQETQYF. The CDR3 region has the DNA TGTGCCAGCAGCTCCCCCGGGGCAGGACAAGAGACCCAGTACTTC. Full variable domain (remainder filled in from reference TRBV7-2 and TRBJ2-5): GAGVSQSPSNKVTEKGKDVELRCDPISGHTALYWYRQSLGQGLEFLIYFQGNSAPDKSGLPSDRFSAERTGGSVSTLTIQRTQQEDSAVYLCASSSPGAGQETQYFGPGTRLLVL.

V usage is TRBV20-1 and J usage is TRBJ2-3; a possible D gene is TRBD2 (7 bases). CDR3 length: 16 amino acids. CDR1 is DFQATT, CDR2 SNEGSKA, per germline (reference sequence). The ends were cut back, 3 bases at V and 1 base at J, with 17 bases in the middle. CDR3 DNA: TGCAGTGCTAGGGGAGGCGGGGGCGTTGGCACAGATACGCAGTATTTT. Translated, it gives CSARGGGGVGTDTQYF.

This clonotype has only a few counts. The V and J genes are TRBV29-1 and TRBJ1-6, with 10 bases identical to TRBD1. Germline trimming cut 7 bases from V and 10 bases from J; bases unmatched to any gene: 7. Germline V lookup: CDR1 SQVTM, CDR2 ANQGSEA. This CDR3 has 13 residues. CDR3 DNA sequence: TGCAGCGCTGCGTTGACAGGGGGCTCACCCCTCCACTTT. Protein sequence: CSAALTGGSPLHF.

The chain couples TRBV7-2 to TRBJ2-3; D is undetermined. Per germline, CDR1 SGHTA and CDR2 FQGNSA. The CDR3 extends over 12 amino acids. V lost 4 bases and J lost 8, with 10 bases in between. The chain's CDR3 is CASSSDNPTQYF. The CDR3 coding sequence is TGTGCCAGCAGCTCCGACAATCCTACGCAGTATTTT. The full variable domain, its missing parts supplied by reference TRBV7-2 and TRBJ2-3, is GAGVSQSPSNKVTEKGKDVELRCDPISGHTALYWYRQSLGQGLEFLIYFQGNSAPDKSGLPSDRFSAERTGGSVSTLTIQRTQQEDSAVYLCASSSDNPTQYFGPGTRLTVL.

The CDR3 loop reads CASSQGQGYRDEQYF. The CDR3 DNA reads as TGTGCCAGCAGCCAGGGACAGGGGTATCGTGACGAGCAGTACTTC. The chain is built from TRBV14 and TRBJ2-7; 10 bases align to TRBD1. After removal of 3 bases from V and 5 bases from J, the junction contained 7 bases not matched to a gene. This CDR3 is built from 15 residues. Germline V gives CDR1 SGHDN, CDR2 FVKESK. Based on the CDR3 plus reference TRBV14 and TRBJ2-7, the full variable domain is EAGVTQFPSHSVIEKGQTVTLRCDPISGHDNLYWYRRVMGKEIKFLLHFVKESKQDESGMPNNRFLAERTGGTYSTLKVQPAELEDSGVYFCASSQGQGYRDEQYFGPGTRLTVT.

On this clonotype: Given a much more abundant clone one base away, this may be a read error. The chain joins TRBV27 to TRBJ2-1; 7 bases line up with TRBD2. The CDR3 is 14 residues long. Germline trimming cut 4 bases from V and 5 bases from J; bases unmatched to any gene: 5. Germline CDR1 reads MNHEY; CDR2 reads SMNVEV (reference sequence). CDR3 nucleotides: TGTGCCAGCAGTTCGGGCGGGAGCGACAATGAGCAGTTCTTC. Protein sequence: CASSSGGSDNEQFF.

V is TRBV20-1 and J is TRBJ1-5, with D possibly TRBD1 on 5 matching bases. CDR1 is DFQATT, CDR2 SNEGSKA, per germline (reference sequence). Trimming left V 0 bases short and J 9 bases short, with 24 bases between. CDR3 length equals 17 residues. The CDR3: CSARDHGGAEGGWPQHF. The CDR3 DNA follows: TGCAGTGCTAGAGATCATGGCGGGGCGGAGGGCGGATGGCCCCAGCATTTT.

V gene TRBV28 combines with J gene TRBJ2-3, with 9 bases that match TRBD2. Germline-derived CDR1 and CDR2 are MDHEN and SYDVKM. This CDR3 region has 16 residues. Unmatched junction bases numbered 6, after V lost 2 bases and J lost 3 bases. CDR3 nucleotide sequence: TGTGCCAGCAGTTTAAGGGCTAGCGGGACGACAGATACGCAGTATTTT. Its translation: CASSLRASGTTDTQYF.

This clonotype was seen a handful of times. A read error is possible here, since a much larger clone lies one base away. The rearrangement joins TRBV7-2 to TRBJ2-1, with a weak D call TRBD1 (6 bases). This CDR3 is built from 11 residues. CDR1 and CDR2 (germline): SGHTA, FQGNSA. In DNA, the CDR3 is TGTGCCAGCACGAGGGGGAATGTGCAGTTCTTC. Residues: CASTRGNVQFF.

This clonotype was recorded a few times. This chain joins TRBV5-1 and TRBJ2-1, with D possibly TRBD2 on 6 matching bases. CDR3 length: 15 amino acids. The V gene lost 4 bases and the J gene lost 5 bases, with 16 bases spanning the gap. The germline gives CDR1 SGHRS, CDR2 YFSETQ. The CDR3 DNA reads TGCGCCAGCAGCCCCACGGTAGGAGGGCACAATGAGCAGTTCTTC. Amino acid sequence: CASSPTVGGHNEQFF.

V is TRBV28 and J is TRBJ1-1; D perhaps matches TRBD1 (6 bases). Germline CDR1 MDHEN, CDR2 SYDVKM. Trimming stripped 2 bases from V and 7 bases from J, with 17 bases between. The CDR3 sequence is 15 residues long. CDR3 sequence (DNA): TGTGCCAGCAGTTTAGGGGGCAGGGTTTCGGGTGAAGCTTTCTTT. Translation gives CASSLGGRVSGEAFF.

This clonotype was recorded a few times. The chain is built from TRBV7-2 and TRBJ2-2; D may be TRBD2 (6 bases). V was cut by 5 bases and J by 4 bases, with 8 bases left in between. The CDR3 spans 13 residues. Germline assignment: CDR1 SGHTA and CDR2 FQGNSA. CDR3 coding DNA: TGTGCCAGCAGCCAGACTAGCACCGGGGAGCTGTTTTTT. This sequence encodes CASSQTSTGELFF. Using reference TRBV7-2 and TRBJ2-2 for the parts outside the CDR3, the full variable domain is GAGVSQSPSNKVTEKGKDVELRCDPISGHTALYWYRQSLGQGLEFLIYFQGNSAPDKSGLPSDRFSAERTGGSVSTLTIQRTQQEDSAVYLCASSQTSTGELFFGEGSRLTVL.

This chain joins TRBV7-2 and TRBJ1-5, with D tentatively TRBD1 (5 bases). Germline assignment: CDR1 SGHTA and CDR2 FQGNSA. V lost 5 bases and J lost 5, with 13 bases in between. This CDR3 spans 14 amino acids. CDR3 bases: TGTGCCAGCAGCCAGAGGGGAGGGGATCAGCCCCAGCATTTT. As protein: CASSQRGGDQPQHF.